These T cell receptor beta chains were read from a single sample in a study of cytomegalovirus exposure and HLA in healthy donors. The repertoire was sequenced with immunoSEQ multiplex PCR; TCRdb's copy has only in-frame clones and lacks some. The table includes about 190,000 clones, roughly four fifths detected once. The sample taken for sequencing was PBMCs. The receptor source for this set is a woman in her thirties in good health and CMV-seropositive. CDR3s include the opening cysteine and the closing phenylalanine or tryptophan. A D gene is named only where the DNA matches it firmly. Clone size is given for some rows only: seen once, a few or many times, or a class if the clone is expanded.

J,D,V,size,DNA,CDR3
TRBJ1-4,NA,TRBV21-1,NA,TGTGCCAGCAGCCACAGCTCCTGTTTGCATACTAATGAAAAACTGTTTTTT,CASSHSSCLHTNEKLFF
TRBJ2-3,TRBD1,TRBV5-1,NA,TGCGCCAGCAGCTCCCAGGGGGTTACGACAAAGTATTTT,CASSSQGVTTKYF
TRBJ1-1,NA,TRBV6-5,NA,TGTGCCAGCAGACCCCCAGGGAACACTGAAGCTTTCTTT,CASRPPGNTEAFF
TRBJ1-1,TRBD1,TRBV28,NA,TGTGCCAGCACATGGACAGGGAGAACTGAAGCTTTCTTT,CASTWTGRTEAFF
TRBJ2-7,TRBD2,TRBV6-5,NA,TGTGCCAGCAGCTTCGGGAGGGAGGGGGAGCAGTACTTC,CASSFGREGEQYF
TRBJ1-5,NA,TRBV11-2,NA,TGTGCCAGCAGCTTAGGAGGAGTCGGGAATCAGCCCCAGCATTTT,CASSLGGVGNQPQHF
TRBJ2-7,TRBD1,TRBV5-1,NA,TGCGCCAGCAGCCCCGCGGACAGGGTGTACGAGCAGTACTTC,CASSPADRVYEQYF
TRBJ2-5,TRBD2,TRBV9,NA,TGTGCCAGCAGCGGTGGACTAGCGGCCCAAGAGACCCAGTACTTC,CASSGGLAAQETQYF
TRBJ2-6,NA,TRBV28,NA,TGTGCCAGCAACCAACAGGGTTCTGGGGCCAACGTCCTGACTTTC,CASNQQGSGANVLTF
TRBJ2-7,NA,TRBV6-5,NA,TGTGCCAGCAGTTCCAACAGGGAAGGCGAGCAGTACTTC,CASSSNREGEQYF
TRBJ2-2,TRBD1,TRBV11-2,NA,TGTGCCAGCAGCGGGGCAGGGGGCGTTGCCGGGGAGCTGTTTTTT,CASSGAGGVAGELFF
TRBJ2-5,NA,TRBV19,NA,TGTGCCAGTAGTGTACTGGAGTTTGGGGAGACCCAGTACTTC,CASSVLEFGETQYF
TRBJ1-4,TRBD1,TRBV2,NA,TGTGCCAGCAGTGGACAGGGGATGTTCTCAACTAATGAAAAACTGTTTTTT,CASSGQGMFSTNEKLFF
TRBJ1-6,NA,TRBV28,NA,TGTGCCAGCAGTCCCGGACTGAGACCCCTCCACTTT,CASSPGLRPLHF
TRBJ2-2,NA,TRBV10-1,few,TGCGCCAGCACCCCCCATTTGAACACCGGGGAGCTGTTTTTT,CASTPHLNTGELFF
TRBJ2-7,NA,TRBV4-1,few,TGCGCCAGCAGCCCACGCGGGGCCTACGAGCAGTACTTC,CASSPRGAYEQYF
TRBJ2-1,TRBD2,TRBV10-1,NA,TGCGCCAGCAGTGACCGGACCGGGACTAGCGCCATATTACTTCGGGGGGAGCAGTTCTTC,CASSDRTGTSAILLRGEQFF
TRBJ2-7,NA,TRBV28,few,TGTGCCAGCAGTGCCCCGAGGGAGCAGTACTTC,CASSAPREQYF
TRBJ1-5,TRBD1,TRBV28,NA,TGTGCCAGCAATTCTCCGGGACAGGGAAACCAGCCCCAGCATTTT,CASNSPGQGNQPQHF
TRBJ2-7,TRBD1,TRBV6-1,NA,TGTGCCAGCAGTCTACGACAGGGCCCAAACCACGAGCAGTACTTC,CASSLRQGPNHEQYF
TRBJ2-4,NA,TRBV28,NA,TGTGCCACCGAGGGGAGGTCGAGGAACATTCAGTACTTC,CATEGRSRNIQYF
TRBJ1-2,TRBD1,TRBV10-1,once,TGCGCCAGCAGTGATACCCGGGACAGCTATGGCTACACCTTC,CASSDTRDSYGYTF
TRBJ1-3,TRBD1,TRBV7-2,once,TGTGCCAGCAGCTTAAGCACGGACAGGAGCTCTGGAAACACCATATATTTT,CASSLSTDRSSGNTIYF
TRBJ1-2,NA,TRBV14,few,TGTGCCAGCAGCCCCGGTCCCGAGGTGGACTATGGCTACACCTTC,CASSPGPEVDYGYTF
TRBJ2-3,TRBD2,TRBV11-3,NA,TGTGCCAGCAGCTTATATGCGGGAGGCGGCACAGATACGCAGTATTTT,CASSLYAGGGTDTQYF
TRBJ1-1,NA,TRBV5-1,NA,TGCGCCACCTCAGAAATGTCCAACACTGAAGCTTTCTTT,CATSEMSNTEAFF
TRBJ1-4,TRBD1,TRBV6-1,NA,TGTGCCAGCACCGACGGCAGGGGGCTTGAAAAACTGTTTTTT,CASTDGRGLEKLFF
TRBJ1-1,NA,TRBV5-4,NA,TGTGCCAGCACCCCCCAATACACTGAAGCTTTCTTT,CASTPQYTEAFF
TRBJ1-2,TRBD1,TRBV5-1,NA,TGCGCCAGCAGCGTCGGGACAGCTGGCTACACCTTC,CASSVGTAGYTF
TRBJ2-1,NA,TRBV4-1,NA,TGCGCCAGCAGCCTCACTATCGAGTACAATGAGCAGTTCTTC,CASSLTIEYNEQFF
TRBJ2-3,NA,TRBV5-1,NA,TGCGCCAGCAGCTCAACAGATACGCAGTATTTT,CASSSTDTQYF
TRBJ2-1,TRBD2,TRBV6-1,NA,TGTGCCAGCAGGAAAGCGGGGCTTGAGCAGTTCTTC,CASRKAGLEQFF
TRBJ1-5,NA,TRBV6-6,NA,TGTGCCAGCAGCCTTATCCAGGGTGCCAATCAGCCCCAGCATTTT,CASSLIQGANQPQHF
TRBJ1-2,NA,TRBV5-8,NA,TGTGCCAGCAGCTTGCACAGGGAATCATATGGCTACACCTTC,CASSLHRESYGYTF
TRBJ2-2,TRBD2,TRBV6-1,few,TGTGCCAGCCCCCCAGCGGGAGGGAACACCGGGGAGCTGTTTTTT,CASPPAGGNTGELFF
TRBJ1-2,TRBD1,TRBV7-2,NA,TGTGCCAGCAGCTTAATGGCAGGGGGCGGTGGCTACACCTTC,CASSLMAGGGGYTF
TRBJ2-3,NA,TRBV12-5,NA,TGTGCTAGTGGTTTGGAGCCCCCCTTCCGACGGGAGTCCACAGATACGCAGTATTTT,CASGLEPPFRRESTDTQYF
TRBJ1-2,TRBD1,TRBV11-2,NA,TGTGCCAGCAGCAGAGGGGGCCAGGGCTACACCTTC,CASSRGGQGYTF
TRBJ1-4,TRBD1,TRBV7-9,few,TGTGCCAGCAGCCAGGGGGGACAGATCGAAAAACTGTTTTTT,CASSQGGQIEKLFF
TRBJ1-1,NA,TRBV5-4,NA,TGTGCCAGCAGCTTGAAACCCCACGATGCGCTCGGTGAAGCTTTCTTT,CASSLKPHDALGEAFF
TRBJ2-7,NA,TRBV5-5,NA,TGTGCCAGCAGCTTCCTTCAGGTTCGCTCCTACGAGCAGTACTTC,CASSFLQVRSYEQYF
TRBJ2-1,TRBD2,TRBV7-9,few,TGTGCCAGCAGCTTAAGTCTAGCGGGAGGAGGGTCGGATGAGCAGTTCTTC,CASSLSLAGGGSDEQFF
TRBJ2-7,NA,TRBV6-5,once,TGTGCCAGCAGTTCCGGCAGGGGCTACGAGCAGTACTTC,CASSSGRGYEQYF
TRBJ2-3,TRBD2,TRBV5-1,NA,TGCGCCAGCAGCTTCTCCGGGACTACCACAGATACGCAGTATTTT,CASSFSGTTTDTQYF
TRBJ2-3,TRBD2,TRBV11-3,NA,TGTGCCAGCAGCTTACTAGCGGGAGGGACGGATACGCAGTATTTT,CASSLLAGGTDTQYF
TRBJ1-1,NA,TRBV27,NA,TGTGCCAGCAGTTTATCGGCGAACACTGAAGCTTTCTTT,CASSLSANTEAFF
TRBJ1-1,NA,TRBV21-1,NA,TGTGCCAGCAGCAAAAGCTTCGGGGGGCTAAACACTGAAGCTTTCTTT,CASSKSFGGLNTEAFF
TRBJ2-3,TRBD2,TRBV6-1,NA,TGTGCCAGCAGTGAAGGAATAGCGGGAGGTGCTGATACGCAGTATTTT,CASSEGIAGGADTQYF
TRBJ1-1,TRBD1,TRBV28,few,TGTGCCAGTAAAGGGGGCGGGAACACTGAAGCTTTCTTT,CASKGGGNTEAFF
TRBJ1-1,NA,TRBV27,NA,TGTGCCAGCAGTTTATACACAGGATACACTGAAGCTTTCTTT,CASSLYTGYTEAFF
TRBJ2-5,NA,TRBV6-5,few,TGTGCCAGCTCCTACCGGGGGGAGACCCAGTACTTC,CASSYRGETQYF
TRBJ1-1,TRBD1,TRBV11-2,NA,TGTGCCAGCAGCCCACGGGACAGGGGAAAAGTGTACACTGAAGCTTTCTTT,CASSPRDRGKVYTEAFF
TRBJ1-6,NA,TRBV28,NA,TGTGCCAGCAGTTTACCAGGATCACCCCTCCACTTT,CASSLPGSPLHF
TRBJ2-5,NA,TRBV5-4,NA,TGTGCCAGCAGCTTGAAGCAGGGGAACTTGGGGACCCAGTACTTC,CASSLKQGNLGTQYF
TRBJ2-7,NA,TRBV19,NA,TGTGCCAGTAGTTTCGGACATTACGAGCAGTACTTC,CASSFGHYEQYF
TRBJ2-7,NA,TRBV27,NA,TGTGCCAGCAGGCCGGCCCGGCGGATCAAGGGGCACGAGCAGTACTTC,CASRPARRIKGHEQYF
TRBJ2-7,TRBD2,TRBV5-4,NA,TGTGCCAGCAGCACCAGCGGGAGCCTCTACGAGCAGTACTTC,CASSTSGSLYEQYF
TRBJ2-7,TRBD1,TRBV6-6,NA,TGTGCCAGCACAAGAGACAGGGCCTCCTACGAGCAGTACTTC,CASTRDRASYEQYF
TRBJ1-1,NA,TRBV27,NA,TGTGCCAGCAGCCCCCGGACTGCTCCTGAAGCTTTCTTT,CASSPRTAPEAFF
TRBJ1-1,TRBD1,TRBV6-1,NA,TGTGCCAGCAGCAGTGACAGGGGTGCAGCTTTCTTT,CASSSDRGAAFF